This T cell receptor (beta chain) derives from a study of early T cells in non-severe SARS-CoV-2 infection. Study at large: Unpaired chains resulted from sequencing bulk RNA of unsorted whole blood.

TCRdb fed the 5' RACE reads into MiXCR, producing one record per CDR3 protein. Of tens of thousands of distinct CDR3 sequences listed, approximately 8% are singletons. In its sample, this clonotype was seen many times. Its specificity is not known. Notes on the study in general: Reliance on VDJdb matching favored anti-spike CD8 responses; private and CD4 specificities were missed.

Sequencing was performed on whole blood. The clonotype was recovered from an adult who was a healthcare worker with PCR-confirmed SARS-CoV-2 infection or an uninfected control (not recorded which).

CDR3 amino acids: CASGTYGYTF. The CDR3 nucleotides are TGTGCCAGCGGAACATATGGCTACACCTTC. The chain combines TRBV6-2 or TRBV6-3 with TRBJ1-2; D is undetermined. This CDR3 spans 10 amino acids. Germline V CDR1 and CDR2: MNHEY, SVGEGT. Trimming stripped 8 bases from V and 5 bases from J, with 6 bases between.